The 21 T cell receptor beta chains below were found in one sample sequenced in a study of T cells after posttransplantation cyclophosphamide. Clones were sequenced by immunoSEQ multiplex PCR, and TCRdb holds only the in-frame ones, with some missing. The sample holds fewer than 60,000 clones, under 95% seen once. Sequencing input: PBMCs. Receptor source: a woman in her twenties or thirties in good health and a related stem cell transplant donor.

V gene TRBV6-1 combines with J gene TRBJ2-2; D gene ambiguous. CDR1 is MNHNS, CDR2 SASEGT, per germline. CDR3 length: 15 amino acids. V lost 1 base and J 1 base, leaving 7 bases between the germline ends. The CDR3 protein is CASSEVSMNTGELFF. CDR3 nucleotide sequence: TGTGCCAGCAGTGAAGTTTCTATGAACACCGGGGAGCTGTTTTTT.

This chain joins TRBV9 and TRBJ2-2; 7 bases align to TRBD1. The CDR3 consists of 15 residues. V shed 2 bases, J shed 1 base, and the junction held 2 bases outside the gene matches. Germline V lookup: CDR1 SGDLS, CDR2 YYNGEE. The CDR3 protein is CASSVGTVNTGELFF. In DNA, the CDR3 is TGTGCCAGCAGCGTCGGGACAGTGAACACCGGGGAGCTGTTTTTT.

The V gene is TRBV4-2, the J gene TRBJ1-3, with D possibly being TRBD1 (6 bases). The germline gives CDR1 LGHNA, CDR2 YNFKEQ. Between the trimmed V and J ends, which lost 3 bases and 1 base, there was a span of 13 bases. The CDR3 loop spans 16 amino acids. CDR3 amino acids: CASSQTGGKSGNTIYF. In nucleotides, the CDR3 is TGTGCCAGCAGCCAGACTGGGGGCAAGTCTGGAAACACCATATATTTT.

J is TRBJ2-5 and V is TRBV5-6; 7 nucleotides align to TRBD1. Unmatched junction bases numbered 6, after V lost 0 bases and J lost 1 base. The CDR3 consists of 16 residues. CDR1 is SGHDT, CDR2 YYEEEE, per germline. The CDR3 loop is CASSLVTGQVQETQYF. In DNA, the CDR3 is TGTGCCAGCAGCTTGGTGACAGGGCAAGTCCAAGAGACCCAGTACTTC.

The chain links TRBV12-5 to TRBJ1-5; D remains unclear. The CDR3 consists of 17 residues. V was shortened by 3 bases and J by 0 bases, with 15 bases between the two germline ends. The germline V gene encodes CDR1 LGHNT and CDR2 FRNRAP. This chain's CDR3 is CASGFGLKVHSNQPQHF. For the CDR3, the DNA is TGTGCTAGTGGTTTCGGTCTGAAAGTTCATAGCAATCAGCCCCAGCATTTT.

J is TRBJ2-1 and V is TRBV30, with unresolved D. The germline V and J ends were trimmed by 4 bases and 8 bases, with 15 bases remaining between them. This CDR3 spans 13 amino acids. Germline-derived CDR1 and CDR2 are GTSNPN and SVGIG (reference sequence). This CDR3 reads CAWKVTRGDEQFF. CDR3 DNA sequence: TGTGCCTGGAAGGTCACCCGAGGCGATGAGCAGTTCTTC.

The CDR3 protein is CASSTRGERGEKLFF. The CDR3 coding sequence is TGCGCCAGCAGCACCCGTGGCGAGCGGGGGGAAAAACTGTTTTTT. This chain links TRBV4-3 with TRBJ1-4, with D tentatively TRBD1 (5 bases). Trimming cost V 5 bases and J 8 bases, with 18 bases left between them. CDR1 is LGHNA, CDR2 YSLEER, per germline. The CDR3 runs to 15 residues.

This clone was recorded once. The genes are TRBV4-1 and TRBJ1-2, with no clear D. Trimming cost V 0 bases and J 4 bases, with 12 bases left between them. The CDR3 runs 15 residues. Germline CDR1 and CDR2: MGHRA and YSYEKL. The CDR3 sequence: CASSQDRGPLYGYTF. CDR3 coding DNA: TGCGCCAGCAGCCAAGATCGCGGCCCCCTCTATGGCTACACCTTC.

The V and J genes are TRBV5-6 and TRBJ2-7; 8 bases line up with TRBD1. This CDR3 has 14 amino acids. After removal of 3 bases from V and 0 bases from J, the junction contained 2 bases not matched to a gene. CDR1 SGHDT and CDR2 YYEEEE come from the germline V gene. The CDR3 loop is CASSWTGPSYEQYF. CDR3 nucleotide sequence: TGTGCCAGCAGCTGGACAGGGCCCTCCTACGAGCAGTACTTC.

The rearrangement links TRBV29-1 to TRBJ1-1; 7 bases are shared with TRBD1. Germline-derived CDR1 and CDR2 are SQVTM and ANQGSEA. J gave up 1 base and V 7 bases, and 6 bases lay outside the gene matches. This CDR3 has 13 amino acids. Here the CDR3 DNA reads TGCAGCGGGGACACAGGGGAGAACACTGAAGCTTTCTTT. Translated: CSGDTGENTEAFF.

The J gene is TRBJ1-3, the V gene TRBV7-2; 7 bases align to TRBD1. V shed 1 base and J 1 base; nucleotides not matched to a gene: 4. Per the germline V gene, CDR1 is SGHTA and CDR2 is FQGNSA. The CDR3 has 16 residues. The CDR3 nucleotides are TGTGCCAGCAGCTTAGTTCCAGGGGGGTCTGGAAACACCATATATTTT. Its translation is CASSLVPGGSGNTIYF.

This sequence joins TRBV28 and TRBJ1-6, with D hard to call. Germline-derived CDR1 and CDR2 are MDHEN and SYDVKM. This CDR3 is built from 11 residues. Trimming removed 6 bases from V and 13 bases from J, with 10 bases in between. The CDR3 spells CASSTGGPLHF. The CDR3 DNA reads as TGTGCCAGCAGCACTGGCGGGCCCCTCCACTTT.

The chain employs TRBV5-6 and TRBJ1-1; perhaps TRBD1 as D (5 bases). The CDR3 has 14 residues. Germline assignment: CDR1 SGHDT and CDR2 YYEEEE. Trimming pared 4 bases from V and 11 bases from J, leaving 21 bases between. CDR3 in amino acids: CASSGGTSYLKAFF. CDR3 nucleotides: TGTGCCAGCAGCGGCGGGACGTCGTATCTCAAGGCTTTCTTT.

The chain has TRBV5-4 and TRBJ2-3; the match to TRBD1 covers 10 bases. The germline V gene encodes CDR1 SGHNT and CDR2 YYREEE (reference sequence). This CDR3 contains 16 residues. The ends lost 5 bases at V and 5 bases at J; junction bases unmatched: 11. DNA for the CDR3: TGTGCCAGCAGACCCGAGACAGGGGGCTTCATAGATACGCAGTATTTT. Encoded protein: CASRPETGGFIDTQYF. Full variable domain (remainder filled in from reference TRBV5-4 and TRBJ2-3): ETGVTQSPTHLIKTRGQQVTLRCSSQSGHNTVSWYQQALGQGPQFIFQYYREEENGRGNFPPRFSGLQFPNYSSELNVNALELDDSALYLCASRPETGGFIDTQYFGPGTRLTVL.

This rearrangement joins TRBV7-2 to TRBJ1-1; 7 bases are shared with TRBD1. The V gene's germline CDR1 is SGHTA and CDR2 FQGNSA. CDR3 size: 14 residues. J was trimmed by 5 bases and V by 10 bases; bases with no gene match: 13. CDR3 DNA: TGTGCCACCCACCTAGCGACAGGGAGGACTGAAGCTTTCTTT. It is translated as CATHLATGRTEAFF.

The chain is built from TRBV5-6 and TRBJ1-4, with 9 bases lining up with TRBD1. Germline V gene lookup returns CDR1 SGHDT and CDR2 YYEEEE. After removal of 0 bases from V and 2 bases from J, the junction contained 5 bases not matched to a gene. There are 17 residues in the CDR3. CDR3 sequence reads: CASSLGRDRDTNEKLFF. The DNA for the CDR3 is TGTGCCAGCAGCTTGGGCCGGGACAGGGATACTAATGAAAAACTGTTTTTT.

The chain couples TRBV18 to TRBJ1-1, with D tentatively TRBD1 (5 bases). Between the trimmed V and J ends, which lost 2 bases and 7 bases, there was a span of 14 bases. The CDR3 has 14 residues. From germline, CDR1 is KGHSH and CDR2 LQKENI. DNA for the CDR3: TGTGCCAGCTCACCAGCGTCAGGGTATGGTGAAGCTTTCTTT. It codes for CASSPASGYGEAFF.

The rearrangement joins TRBV10-3 to TRBJ2-3, with D maybe TRBD2 (5 bases). Germline V gene data show CDR1 as ENHRY and CDR2 as SYGVKD. The CDR3 runs to 14 residues. V lost 5 bases and J 6 bases, leaving 15 bases between the germline ends. The CDR3 loop reads CAISLSRGEDTQYF. The CDR3 coding sequence is TGTGCCATCAGTCTTAGCCGGGGAGAGGATACGCAGTATTTT.

The genes are TRBV7-9 and TRBJ2-5; the D gene is possibly TRBD1 (6 bases). CDR3 length: 16 residues. Germline CDR1 reads SEHNR; CDR2 reads FQNEAQ (reference sequence). Trimming shortened V by 0 bases and J by 4 bases, and 15 bases separated the two germline ends. In DNA, the CDR3 is TGTGCCAGCAGCTTAGCGCTAGGGACAAGTCCAGAGACCCAGTACTTC. Protein sequence: CASSLALGTSPETQYF.

This clone was seen just once. The chain uses TRBV7-2 and TRBJ2-5; 8 bases are shared with TRBD1. This CDR3 comprises 16 residues. V shed 5 bases, J shed 9 bases, and the junction held 17 bases outside the gene matches. CDR1 is SGHTA, CDR2 FQGNSA, per germline. The CDR3 DNA follows: TGTGCCAGCAGCAAGACAGGGGCGTGGACAAAGGAGGCCCAGTACTTC. It codes for CASSKTGAWTKEAQYF.

The CDR3 region has the DNA TGTGCCAGCAGTTCCAGGGGAGTGAATGAGCAGTTCTTC. Translated, it gives CASSSRGVNEQFF. The chain joins TRBV5-4 to TRBJ2-1, with D tentatively TRBD1 (6 bases). This CDR3 is built from 13 residues. The V gene lost 5 bases and the J gene lost 7 bases, with 13 bases spanning the gap. CDR1 and CDR2 (germline): SGHNT, YYREEE (reference sequence).